Each of the 22 T cell receptor beta chains below was sequenced from the same sample in a study of blood T cell repertoires in COVID-19. Only in-frame clones appear in the TCRdb table, and some are missing; sequencing was by immunoSEQ multiplex PCR. This table has some 340,000 clones, 90% to 95% appearing once. The source material was PBMCs or T cells enriched from blood (not recorded which). These receptors were obtained from a woman aged 25 to 45 who had been exposed to COVID-19.

The rearrangement joins TRBV7-9 to TRBJ2-1; 7 nucleotides match TRBD2. The V gene end was trimmed by 5 bases and the J gene end by 5 bases; junction bases not matched to a gene: 9. The CDR3 spans 15 residues. From germline, CDR1 is SEHNR and CDR2 FQNEAQ (reference sequence). CDR3 in amino acids: CASSQASGEDNEQFF. DNA of the CDR3: TGTGCCAGCAGCCAAGCTAGCGGCGAAGACAATGAGCAGTTCTTC.

A single count supports this clone. This chain links TRBV29-1 with TRBJ1-5; 7 nucleotides align to TRBD1. The CDR3 extends over 14 amino acids. Germline CDR1 reads SQVTM; CDR2 reads ANQGSEA. J gave up 5 bases and V 6 bases, and 10 bases lay outside the gene matches. Here the CDR3 reads CSVQQGTGDQPQHF. The CDR3 nucleotides read TGCAGCGTCCAACAGGGGACGGGAGATCAGCCCCAGCATTTT.

Notes on this clone: This CDR3 is also generated by other DNA sequences in the sample. This rearrangement joins TRBV18 to TRBJ1-5; possible D gene TRBD1, 5 bases. CDR1 is KGHSH and CDR2 is LQKENI in the germline V gene. The CDR3 length is 14 residues. V dropped 3 bases and J dropped 3 bases, with 9 bases sitting between them. The CDR3: CASSPQGVNQPQHF. Written as DNA, the CDR3 is TGTGCCAGCTCACCTCAGGGTGTCAATCAGCCCCAGCATTTT.

The count of this clone is one. The chain links TRBV11-2 to TRBJ1-1; weak D call: TRBD1 (6 bases). Trimming shortened V by 4 bases and J by 8 bases, and 14 bases separated the two germline ends. The CDR3 length is 13 residues. CDR1 and CDR2 (germline): SGHAT, FQNNGV. The CDR3 region is CASSWGHLIEAFF. The CDR3 bases are TGTGCCAGCAGCTGGGGGCATTTAATCGAAGCTTTCTTT.

The CDR3 nucleotides read TGCGCCAGCAGCAAGACTGATAACTATGGCTACACCTTC. It specifies CASSKTDNYGYTF. The chain uses TRBV5-1 and TRBJ1-2; D gene ambiguous. This CDR3 contains 13 residues. Germline V gene sequence: CDR1 SGHRS, CDR2 YFSETQ. Trimming cost V 4 bases and J 1 base, with 8 bases left between them.

This clone was detected only a few times. This sequence joins TRBV27 and TRBJ2-7, with D perhaps TRBD1 (6 bases). V gave up 0 bases and J gave up 6 bases, with 12 bases separating them. The CDR3 has 14 residues. CDR1 MNHEY and CDR2 SMNVEV come from the germline V gene (reference sequence). The CDR3: CASSLSDSRGEQYF. CDR3 DNA: TGTGCCAGCAGTTTATCGGACTCCAGGGGCGAGCAGTACTTC.

This chain links TRBV19 with TRBJ1-2; a weak D match, TRBD1 (5 bases). The V gene's germline CDR1 is LNHDA and CDR2 SQIVND (reference sequence). The CDR3 runs to 14 residues. The V end lost 5 bases, the J end lost 4 bases, and 14 bases lay between the germline ends. CDR3 DNA sequence: TGTGCCAGTAGTTGGCAGGGAAAATTCTATGGCTACACCTTC. Translating gives CASSWQGKFYGYTF.

The chain has TRBV18 and TRBJ1-4, with D uncertain. The CDR3 covers 14 residues. The V and J ends lost 4 bases and 4 bases respectively, with 10 bases between them. Per the germline V gene, CDR1 is KGHSH and CDR2 is LQKENI. This CDR3 reads CASSLIGSNEKLFF. The CDR3 DNA reads as TGTGCCAGCTCACTGATCGGGAGTAATGAAAAACTGTTTTTT.

V is TRBV2 and J is TRBJ2-3; 7 bases line up with TRBD1. The V segment lost 6 bases and the J segment 2 bases; nucleotides outside the gene matches: 5. The germline CDR1 and CDR2 sequences are SNHLY and FYNNEI. The CDR3 covers 14 residues. The CDR3 reads CASSPDRHTDTQYF. The CDR3 DNA follows: TGTGCCAGCAGCCCGGACAGGCACACAGATACGCAGTATTTT.

A note on this clone: A much larger clone is a single base away; this may be a read error. The chain recombines TRBV5-8 with TRBJ1-2; D unresolved. From germline, CDR1 is SGHTS and CDR2 YDEGEE. The CDR3 spans 12 residues. V lost 3 bases and J 3 bases, leaving 6 bases between the germline ends. DNA of the CDR3: TGTGCCAGCAGCTACGGGGACTATGGCTACACCTTC. Translating gives CASSYGDYGYTF.

This rearrangement joins TRBV4-2 to TRBJ2-3, with 12 bases fitting TRBD2. The CDR3 is 15 residues long. Germline V lookup: CDR1 LGHNA, CDR2 YNFKEQ. Unmatched junction bases numbered 1, after V lost 4 bases and J lost 2 bases. The CDR3 sequence: CASSRTSGDTDTQYF. As DNA, the CDR3 is TGTGCCAGCAGCCGGACTAGCGGGGACACAGATACGCAGTATTTT.

In its sample, this clone was seen a few times. The chain joins TRBV5-6 to TRBJ2-1; a possible D gene is TRBD2 (5 bases). The CDR3 totals 15 residues. Germline V gives CDR1 SGHDT, CDR2 YYEEEE. V lost 1 base, J lost 2 bases, and 10 bases lay in between. CDR3 nucleotides: TGTGCCAGCAGCTTGCAAGCGGTTACCTACAATGAGCAGTTCTTC. This codes for CASSLQAVTYNEQFF. Using reference TRBV5-6 and TRBJ2-1 for the parts outside the CDR3, the full variable domain is DAGVTQSPTHLIKTRGQQVTLRCSPKSGHDTVSWYQQALGQGPQFIFQYYEEEERQRGNFPDRFSGHQFPNYSSELNVNALLLGDSALYLCASSLQAVTYNEQFFGPGTRLTVL.

This clone has more than one count but fewer than ten. V and J are TRBV3-1 (or the pseudogene TRBV3-2) and TRBJ1-2, with TRBD1 identical over 9 bases. The germline V gene has CDR1 LGHDT and CDR2 YNNKEL (reference sequence). This CDR3 spans 15 amino acids. The V gene end was trimmed by 3 bases and the J gene end by 6 bases; junction bases not matched to a gene: 8. The CDR3 bases are TGTGCCAGCAGCCACCGGGACAGGGAAAGAGATGGCTACACCTTC. Its translation: CASSHRDRERDGYTF.

The V and J genes are TRBV11-2 and TRBJ2-1; D is perhaps TRBD2 (6 bases). The CDR3 is made up of 14 amino acids. Germline CDR1 SGHAT, CDR2 FQNNGV. V was trimmed by 5 bases and J by 6 bases, leaving 14 bases between them. The CDR3 DNA reads TGTGCCAGCAGCCGAACGACTAGTTCCAATGAGCAGTTCTTC. Translation gives CASSRTTSSNEQFF.

This clone was detected a few times. The chain is built from TRBV27 and TRBJ2-7; 10 bases map to TRBD1. The CDR3 is made up of 16 amino acids. In germline, CDR1 is MNHEY, CDR2 SMNVEV (reference sequence). V lost 7 bases to trimming and J lost 5 bases; unmatched junction nucleotides: 14. The CDR3 spells CASTFIRGQGSHEQYF. The CDR3 coding sequence is TGTGCCAGCACCTTCATTCGGGGACAGGGGTCCCACGAGCAGTACTTC.

This clone showed up just once. The chain combines TRBV6-2 or TRBV6-3 with TRBJ2-4; 8 bases match TRBD1. Trimming removed 5 bases from V and 2 bases from J; junction bases left unmatched: 2. Germline CDR1 and CDR2: MNHEY and SVGEGT. The CDR3 length is 14 residues. For the CDR3, the DNA is TGTGCCAGCAGTGGACAGGGTACCAAAAACATTCAGTACTTC. Translated: CASSGQGTKNIQYF.

The chain carries TRBV10-2 and TRBJ2-7, with 8 bases fitting TRBD2. Germline V gene lookup returns CDR1 WSHSY and CDR2 SAAADI. V trimming: 7 bases; J trimming: 2 bases; junction bases outside the gene matches: 4. The CDR3 extends over 13 amino acids. Here the CDR3 DNA reads TGCGCCAGCACGGGACTAGGCCCCTACGAGCAGTACTTC. Translation: CASTGLGPYEQYF.

V is TRBV7-2 and J is TRBJ2-1; 10 bases are a match to TRBD1. Germline loops: CDR1 SGHTA, CDR2 FQGNSA. Trimming removed 0 bases from V and 12 bases from J; junction bases left unmatched: 8. This CDR3 spans 15 amino acids. CDR3 residues: CASSLAIDRGRRQFF. As DNA, the CDR3 is TGTGCCAGCAGCTTAGCGATTGACAGGGGGCGCCGGCAGTTCTTC.

The table lists this clone with a count of one. This chain links TRBV14 with TRBJ2-3, with D possibly being TRBD2 (6 bases). Germline V gives CDR1 SGHDN, CDR2 FVKESK. Trimming left V 6 bases short and J 6 bases short, with 13 bases between. The CDR3 runs to 13 residues. The CDR3 loop is CASRMAGRDTQYF. CDR3 nucleotide sequence: TGTGCCAGCAGAATGGCGGGGAGGGATACGCAGTATTTT.

This chain joins TRBV27 and TRBJ2-2, with D possibly being TRBD2 (6 bases). CDR3 size: 17 residues. V was trimmed by 6 bases and J by 0 bases, leaving 17 bases between them. CDR1 and CDR2 from the germline V gene are MNHEY and SMNVEV (reference sequence). This chain's CDR3 is CASRRSSLAPNTGELFF. DNA of the CDR3: TGTGCCAGCAGACGGTCATCGCTAGCGCCGAACACCGGGGAGCTGTTTTTT.

This clone was seen once. The rearrangement joins TRBV7-6 to TRBJ1-1; no definite D call. The germline V gene encodes CDR1 SGHVS and CDR2 FNYEAQ. The CDR3 spans 12 residues. V was pared by 3 bases and J by 7 bases, with 9 bases between. For the CDR3, the DNA is TGTGCCAGCAGCTTTAACGGGGTTGAAGCTTTCTTT. This gives the protein CASSFNGVEAFF.

This clone came up once. V and J are TRBV7-6 and TRBJ1-5; D remains unclear. The CDR3 runs to 14 residues. CDR1 and CDR2 (germline): SGHVS, FNYEAQ. Trimming pared 2 bases from V and 1 base from J, leaving 6 bases between. The CDR3 coding sequence is TGTGCCAGCAGCTTAACAGACAGCAATCAGCCCCAGCATTTT. It specifies CASSLTDSNQPQHF.